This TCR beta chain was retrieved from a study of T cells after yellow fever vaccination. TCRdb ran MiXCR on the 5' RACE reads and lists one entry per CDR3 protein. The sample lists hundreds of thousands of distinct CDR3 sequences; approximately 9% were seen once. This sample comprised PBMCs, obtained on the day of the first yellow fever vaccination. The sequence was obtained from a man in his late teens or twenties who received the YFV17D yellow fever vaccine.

The CDR3 is CASSLLGAKNIQYF. CDR3 DNA sequence: TGTGCCAGCAGTTTATTGGGGGCCAAAAACATTCAGTACTTC. The chain recombines TRBV27 with TRBJ2-4; D ambiguous. The germline V gene encodes CDR1 MNHEY and CDR2 SMNVEV (reference sequence). The V gene lost 1 base and the J gene lost 1 base, with 5 bases spanning the gap. CDR3 length equals 14 residues.